This passage covers 26 T cell receptor beta chains from one sample sequenced in a study of beta chain features in type 1 diabetes. Study-wide results and limits: Moderate but significant shortening of TCRB CDR3s was recorded in all four CD4+ subsets from Type 1 diabetes patients.

Their antigens remain unidentified. Expressed TCRB transcripts were sequenced after all isolated RNA was converted to cDNA. Method: immunoSEQ multiplex PCR; TCRdb's copy keeps in-frame clones and lacks some. The table shows 600,000 or so clones, with more than 12% occurring only once. Source material: naive CD4+ T cells from blood. These receptors originate from a man aged 18 to 35 with type 1 diabetes.

The gene calls are TRBV5-1 and TRBJ2-3, with 9 bases matching TRBD1. The V gene's germline CDR1 is SGHRS and CDR2 YFSETQ. This CDR3 is built from 14 residues. V lost 3 bases, J lost 5 bases, and 4 bases stayed unmatched. The chain's CDR3 is CASSSTGGGDTQYF. CDR3 nucleotide sequence: TGCGCCAGCAGCTCGACAGGGGGAGGAGATACGCAGTATTTT.

This clone has more than one count but fewer than ten. V and J are TRBV30 and TRBJ2-7, with 9 nucleotides matching TRBD2. Losses at the gene ends were 1 base for V and 5 bases for J; bases not matched to a gene: 6. The CDR3 totals 14 residues. Germline lookup yields CDR1 GTSNPN and CDR2 SVGIG (reference sequence). The CDR3, as DNA: TGTGCCTGGAGTGGAACAGGACTAGCGAACGAGCAGTACTTC. Translation: CAWSGTGLANEQYF.

This clone was picked up a small number of times. The rearrangement links TRBV6-6 to TRBJ2-1, with 7 bases that match TRBD2. From germline, CDR1 is MNHNY and CDR2 SVGAGI (reference sequence). The CDR3 runs 16 residues. V trimming: 6 bases; J trimming: 7 bases; junction bases outside the gene matches: 15. CDR3 residues: CASRNSGTTFGNEQFF. The CDR3 nucleotides are TGTGCCAGCAGGAACTCCGGGACTACGTTTGGGAATGAGCAGTTCTTC.

This clone was counted only a few times. V is TRBV19 and J is TRBJ1-5; TRBD1 is a possible D gene (5 bases). The CDR3 runs 13 residues. The germline CDR1 and CDR2 sequences are LNHDA and SQIVND (reference sequence). Trimming stripped 1 base from V and 6 bases from J, with 7 bases between. CDR3 region: CASSIGGAQPQHF. As DNA, the CDR3 is TGTGCCAGTAGTATAGGAGGGGCTCAGCCCCAGCATTTT.

The rearrangement joins TRBV2 to TRBJ2-1; D is ambiguous. This CDR3 spans 13 amino acids. V lost 4 bases and J lost 3, with 7 bases in between. CDR1 is SNHLY, CDR2 FYNNEI, per germline. The chain's CDR3 is CASSGLGYNEQFF. The CDR3 nucleotides read TGTGCCAGCAGTGGGCTAGGCTACAATGAGCAGTTCTTC.

The chain employs TRBV7-9 and TRBJ1-2; D uncertain. The CDR3 spans 13 residues. Germline V gives CDR1 SEHNR, CDR2 FQNEAQ (reference sequence). Deletions cut 3 bases from V and 6 bases from J, with 11 bases between. The CDR3 DNA reads TGTGCCAGCAGCTTTAGCGTGGGGAATGGCTACACCTTC. It specifies CASSFSVGNGYTF.

The V gene is TRBV11-2, the J gene TRBJ2-5; a possible D gene is TRBD2 (5 bases). Trimming took 5 bases from V and 4 from J, leaving 17 bases between them. This CDR3 contains 15 residues. Germline-derived CDR1 and CDR2 are SGHAT and FQNNGV. The CDR3 sequence: CASSGWGTSGETQYF. The CDR3 nucleotides are TGTGCCAGCAGCGGGTGGGGTACCAGCGGAGAGACCCAGTACTTC.

This clone was counted only a few times. This chain uses TRBV28 with TRBJ2-7; tentatively, D is TRBD1 (6 bases). The CDR3 is 14 residues long. Germline V gene sequence: CDR1 MDHEN, CDR2 SYDVKM. Trimming shortened V by 3 bases and J by 6 bases, and 15 bases separated the two germline ends. The CDR3, as DNA: TGTGCCAGCAGTTTCCCCGGCACAGGGTCCGAGCAGTACTTC. It encodes CASSFPGTGSEQYF.

V gene TRBV10-3 combines with J gene TRBJ2-4; D perhaps matches TRBD1 (5 bases). Germline CDR1 ENHRY, CDR2 SYGVKD. This CDR3 comprises 12 residues. V was pared by 4 bases and J by 9 bases, with 10 bases between. The chain's CDR3 is CAISGGRVIQYF. The CDR3 DNA reads TGTGCCATCAGTGGGGGCAGGGTCATTCAGTACTTC.

The table lists this clone with a few counts. The V call is TRBV30, the J call TRBJ2-7, with 9 positions matching TRBD1. V lost 3 bases, J lost 3 bases, and 3 bases stayed unmatched. The germline V gene encodes CDR1 GTSNPN and CDR2 SVGIG (reference sequence). CDR3 size: 13 residues. CDR3 nucleotides: TGTGCCTGGAGCCGGACAGGGGTCTACGAGCAGTACTTC. This translates into CAWSRTGVYEQYF.

The chain links TRBV7-3 to TRBJ1-1, with TRBD1 identical over 7 bases. The CDR3 spans 14 residues. The germline gives CDR1 SGHTA, CDR2 FQGTGA. J gave up 3 bases and V 3 bases, and 4 bases lay outside the gene matches. The CDR3 protein is CASSFTDRDTEAFF. CDR3 coding DNA: TGTGCCAGCAGCTTCACCGACAGGGACACTGAAGCTTTCTTT. The variable domain in full, with the rest retrieved from reference TRBV7-3 and TRBJ1-1, is GAGVSQTPSNKVTEKGKYVELRCDPISGHTALYWYRQSLGQGPEFLIYFQGTGAADDSGLPNDRFFAVRPEGSVSTLKIQRTERGDSAVYLCASSFTDRDTEAFFGQGTRLTVV.

This clone showed up just a few times. The rearrangement links TRBV7-9 to TRBJ1-4, with a weak D call TRBD1 (5 bases). Germline values: CDR1 SEHNR, CDR2 FQNEAQ (reference sequence). This CDR3 region has 16 residues. V was shortened by 3 bases and J by 5 bases, with 16 bases between the two germline ends. This CDR3 is CASSFNPRAENEKLFF. The CDR3 region has the DNA TGTGCCAGCAGCTTTAACCCCAGGGCCGAGAATGAAAAACTGTTTTTT.

This clone was detected a few times. This chain links TRBV6-1 with TRBJ2-6; D gene uncertain. The CDR3 is 14 residues long. Germline CDR1 MNHNS, CDR2 SASEGT. V lost 9 bases, J lost 0 bases, and 9 bases lay in between. The CDR3 here is CASRTGSGANVLTF. DNA for the CDR3: TGTGCCAGTCGTACGGGCTCTGGGGCCAACGTCCTGACTTTC.

V and J are TRBV27 and TRBJ1-6; D remains ambiguous. This CDR3 has 14 amino acids. The V end lost 6 bases, the J end lost 0 bases, and 6 bases lay between the germline ends. CDR1 and CDR2 from the germline V gene are MNHEY and SMNVEV (reference sequence). CDR3 amino acids: CASSRSSYNSPLHF. The DNA of the CDR3 is TGTGCCAGCAGCCGAAGCTCCTATAATTCACCCCTCCACTTT.

On this clone: The sample carries other DNA sequences with the same CDR3. The chain links TRBV7-2 to TRBJ1-2; perhaps TRBD1 as D (6 bases). V lost 1 base and J 6 bases, leaving 9 bases between the germline ends. Germline CDR1 is SGHTA and CDR2 is FQGNSA. This CDR3 region has 13 residues. The CDR3 DNA is TGTGCCAGCAGCTTAGTAGGGGGGGATGGCTACACCTTC. Its translation is CASSLVGGDGYTF.

The chain combines TRBV18 with TRBJ2-1; 8 nucleotides line up with TRBD2. V trimming: 6 bases; J trimming: 6 bases; junction bases outside the gene matches: 10. Germline CDR1 reads KGHSH; CDR2 reads LQKENI. The CDR3 loop spans 15 amino acids. The CDR3 sequence is CASSDRIAGSNEQFF. CDR3 in DNA: TGTGCCAGCTCGGACCGGATAGCGGGGTCCAATGAGCAGTTCTTC.

This clone occurred a few times. The chain carries TRBV6-5 and TRBJ2-7; D might be TRBD1 (6 bases). Trimming shortened V by 4 bases and J by 0 bases, and 16 bases separated the two germline ends. CDR1 is MNHEY, CDR2 SVGAGI, per germline. The CDR3 spans 16 residues. The CDR3 DNA reads as TGTGCCAGCAGTTTCCGACAGGCACACTCCTCCTACGAGCAGTACTTC. Translation: CASSFRQAHSSYEQYF.

This clone came up a few times. The V call is TRBV20-1, the J call TRBJ2-7; no definite D call. Germline V gene lookup returns CDR1 DFQATT and CDR2 SNEGSKA (reference sequence). Trimming cost V 8 bases and J 5 bases, with 13 bases left between them. The CDR3 spans 11 residues. The CDR3 DNA is TGCAGTTCAGCCACCCTAAACGAGCAGTACTTC. This encodes CSSATLNEQYF.

This clone was detected a few times. The chain joins TRBV5-6 to TRBJ2-7; D is possibly TRBD2 (5 bases). The germline V gene encodes CDR1 SGHDT and CDR2 YYEEEE. Between the trimmed V and J ends, which lost 4 bases and 1 base, there was a span of 12 bases. This CDR3 region has 14 residues. The CDR3 protein is CASSLAPGSYEQYF. The CDR3 DNA reads as TGTGCCAGCAGCCTAGCCCCGGGATCCTACGAGCAGTACTTC.

This clone has only a few counts. The CDR3 carries no conserved terminal phenylalanine or tryptophan, so it likely arises from a read error. Because the CDR3's place on the DNA is in doubt, the DNA is left out and the CDR3 is given as listed by TCRdb. V gene TRBV25-1 combines with J gene TRBJ2-7; the table's D call, TRBD1, was not checked against the DNA. The CDR3 is 11 amino acids in total, end residues counted. The germline CDR1 and CDR2 sequences are MGHDK and SYGVNS. This CDR3 is CASSEWLPVPL.

The chain carries TRBV5-6 and TRBJ2-3; a weak D match, TRBD2 (7 bases). Germline-derived CDR1 and CDR2 are SGHDT and YYEEEE. The V and J ends lost 4 bases and 4 bases respectively, with 10 bases between them. The CDR3 sequence is 13 residues long. CDR3 bases: TGTGCCAGCAGCCTCGGGGGGCCAGATACGCAGTATTTT. It specifies CASSLGGPDTQYF.

The chain is built from TRBV7-2 and TRBJ2-5; D might be TRBD1 (5 bases). The CDR3 loop spans 11 amino acids. Between the trimmed V and J ends, which lost 2 bases and 7 bases, there was a span of 5 bases. Germline lookup yields CDR1 SGHTA and CDR2 FQGNSA. The CDR3 loop is CASSLQGTQYF. CDR3 bases: TGTGCCAGCAGCTTACAGGGGACCCAGTACTTC.

The rearrangement links TRBV2 to TRBJ1-1; a possible D gene is TRBD1 (6 bases). The V gene's germline CDR1 is SNHLY and CDR2 FYNNEI. The CDR3 has 14 amino acids. The ends were cut back, 7 bases at V and 0 bases at J, with 12 bases in the middle. The CDR3 DNA is TGTGCCAGCACCGGACAGATAATGAACACTGAAGCTTTCTTT. The encoded protein is CASTGQIMNTEAFF.

The sample holds a few counts of this clone. The chain uses TRBV7-8 and TRBJ2-2, with D perhaps assigned TRBD1 or TRBD2 (5 bases each). Germline values: CDR1 SGHVS, CDR2 FQNEAQ. The V end lost 5 bases, the J end lost 2 bases, and 18 bases lay between the germline ends. CDR3 length: 17 residues. This CDR3 reads CASSLHPGTTNTGELFF. DNA of the CDR3: TGTGCCAGCAGCCTACACCCCGGGACGACCAACACCGGGGAGCTGTTTTTT.

Only a few counts were recorded for this clone. V gene TRBV18 combines with J gene TRBJ2-7; TRBD2 aligns across 10 bases. The germline CDR1 and CDR2 sequences are KGHSH and LQKENI. After removal of 3 bases from V and 6 bases from J, the junction contained 5 bases not matched to a gene. The CDR3 runs to 14 residues. The CDR3 here is CASSPLAGETEQYF. The CDR3 DNA reads as TGTGCCAGCTCACCGCTAGCGGGAGAGACCGAGCAGTACTTC. The full variable domain, completed using reference TRBV18 and TRBJ2-7, is NAGVMQNPRHLVRRRGQEARLRCSPMKGHSHVYWYRQLPEEGLKFMVYLQKENIIDESGMPKERFSAEFPKEGPSILRIQQVVRGDSAAYFCASSPLAGETEQYFGPGTRLTVT.

This clone was observed a few times. The rearrangement joins TRBV5-4 to TRBJ1-2, with 8 bases that match TRBD1. The CDR3 extends over 15 amino acids. J gave up 5 bases and V 0 bases, and 6 bases lay outside the gene matches. Germline CDR1 and CDR2: SGHNT and YYREEE (reference sequence). The CDR3 sequence: CASSLAAGGPYGYTF. The CDR3 coding sequence is TGTGCCAGCAGCTTGGCTGCAGGGGGCCCGTATGGCTACACCTTC.